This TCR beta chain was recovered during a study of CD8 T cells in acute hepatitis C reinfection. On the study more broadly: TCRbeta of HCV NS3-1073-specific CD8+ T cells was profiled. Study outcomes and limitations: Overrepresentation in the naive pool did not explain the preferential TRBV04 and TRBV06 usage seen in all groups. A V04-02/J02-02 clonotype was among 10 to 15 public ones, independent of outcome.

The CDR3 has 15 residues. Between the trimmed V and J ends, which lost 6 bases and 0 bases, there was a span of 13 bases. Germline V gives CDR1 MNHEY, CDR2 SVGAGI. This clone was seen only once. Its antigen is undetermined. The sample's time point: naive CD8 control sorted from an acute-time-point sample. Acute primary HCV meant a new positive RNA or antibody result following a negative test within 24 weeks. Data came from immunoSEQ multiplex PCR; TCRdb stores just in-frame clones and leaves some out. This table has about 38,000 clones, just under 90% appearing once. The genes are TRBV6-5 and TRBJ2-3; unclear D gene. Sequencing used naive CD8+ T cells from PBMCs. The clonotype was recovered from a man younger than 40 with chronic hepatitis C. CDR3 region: CASSPTASSTDTQYF. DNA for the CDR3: TGTGCCAGCAGCCCAACAGCTAGTAGCACAGATACGCAGTATTTT.